This TCR beta chain was identified in a study of blood T cell repertoires in COVID-19. Looking at the study overall: Some COVID-19 samples were acute and others convalescent; all came from the United States, Italy and Spain. In each case, the material was cDNA or gDNA derived from T cells, B-cell-depleted T cells, or PBMCs.

In the source study's methods: Estimation of nucleated cell counts was performed using reference gene primer amplification. Generated by immunoSEQ multiplex PCR, the TCRdb table keeps only in-frame clones and is missing some. The DNA was the basis for D and trimming; V, J and clone size are from that table. The sample yields approximately 190,000 clones, about 80% seen once. Germline V gene lookup returns CDR1 LNHDA and CDR2 SQIVND (reference sequence). The CDR3 contains 15 residues. V gave up 6 bases and J gave up 8 bases, with 22 bases separating them. The chain is built from TRBV19 and TRBJ1-1; no definite D call. Sequences were obtained from peripheral blood. The source is a man aged 25 to 40 with active or convalescent COVID-19. The CDR3 reads CASRDFLMGLAEAFF. CDR3 coding DNA: TGTGCCAGTAGAGACTTCCTTATGGGTCTAGCGGAAGCTTTCTTT.